The present TCR beta chain was sequenced within a study of graft-versus-host responses after intestinal transplantation. Study information: Among the recipients, all got anti-thymocyte globulin induction and then tacrolimus and steroids for roughly three years. Broader study findings: Allografts carried high graft-versus-host to host-versus-graft clonal ratios in patients having graft-donor T cell macrochimerism. Investigators detected GvH clones in recipient marrow, with some emerging earlier in ileum or blood. Early post-transplant declines in HvG were associated with peak levels of circulating GvH clones.

The CDR3 loop spans 15 amino acids. Looked up from germline, CDR1 is SNHLY and CDR2 is FYNNEI. With V trimmed by 6 bases and J by 5 bases, 9 bases remained unmatched. Remarks on this clone: Its antigen remains unknown.

TCRdb keeps only in-frame clones here, not all; method: immunoSEQ multiplex PCR. The sample comprises tens of thousands of clones, around 90% of which are singletons, and 0.5% rests with the top ten. The sample was unstimulated CD8+ T cells sorted from spleen or lymph node cells, taken before intestinal transplant. The chain combines TRBV2 with TRBJ1-4; TRBD1 matches 7 bases. The origin of this receptor is a human donor who received an intestinal transplant. DNA for the CDR3: TGTGCCAGCAGACCCACGACAGGGACAAATGAAAAACTGTTTTTT. Encoded protein: CASRPTTGTNEKLFF.